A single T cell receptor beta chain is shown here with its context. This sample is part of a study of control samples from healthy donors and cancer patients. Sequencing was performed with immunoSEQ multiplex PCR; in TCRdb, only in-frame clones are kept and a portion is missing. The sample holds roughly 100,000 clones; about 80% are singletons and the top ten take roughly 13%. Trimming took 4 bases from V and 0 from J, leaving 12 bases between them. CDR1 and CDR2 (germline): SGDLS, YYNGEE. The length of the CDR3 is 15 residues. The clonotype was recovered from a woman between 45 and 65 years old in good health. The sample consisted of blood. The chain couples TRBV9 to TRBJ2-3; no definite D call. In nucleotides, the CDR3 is TGTGCCAGCAGCCCTAGACGGATTAGCACAGATACGCAGTATTTT. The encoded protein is CASSPRRISTDTQYF.